What follows are 18 T cell receptor beta chains derived from one specimen sequenced in a study of OX40 agonist ivuxolimab in advanced cancers. Some clones are missing from TCRdb's copy, which holds only in-frame ones; the method was immunoSEQ multiplex PCR. This table holds about 54,000 clones, 70% to 90% found once. The starting material was CD4+ or CD8+ T cells sorted from blood, obtained in a trial of the OX40 agonist ivuxolimab. The origin of the receptors is an adult with an advanced solid tumor such as melanoma, head and neck, liver or kidney cancer.

The chain uses TRBV5-4 and TRBJ2-7; D could derive from TRBD1 or TRBD2 (5 bases each). Trimming took off 1 base at V and 6 bases at J, with 14 bases between the two ends. The CDR3 runs 14 residues. In germline, CDR1 is SGHNT, CDR2 YYREEE (reference sequence). As DNA, the CDR3 is TGTGCCAGCAGCTTGAGAGGGGTTGGCGGCGAGCAGTACTTC. Translating it yields CASSLRGVGGEQYF.

This chain uses TRBV7-2 with TRBJ2-6; D might be TRBD1 (5 bases). V was pared by 3 bases and J by 4 bases, with 13 bases between. This CDR3 comprises 16 residues. Germline CDR1 SGHTA, CDR2 FQGNSA. The DNA of the CDR3 is TGTGCCAGCAGCTTGTATCCAGGGTCCGGGGCCAACGTCCTGACTTTC. Its translation: CASSLYPGSGANVLTF.

The J gene is TRBJ2-5, the V gene TRBV20-1; no definite D call. Germline V gene lookup returns CDR1 DFQATT and CDR2 SNEGSKA (reference sequence). The CDR3 runs to 11 residues. The germline V and J ends were trimmed by 2 bases and 5 bases, with 6 bases remaining between them. For the CDR3, the DNA is TGCAGTGCTAGATCTGCGGAGACCCAGTACTTC. This encodes CSARSAETQYF.

The chain employs TRBV19 and TRBJ2-5; 12 bases map to TRBD2. Trimming removed 4 bases from V and 4 bases from J; junction bases left unmatched: 4. Germline V gene lookup returns CDR1 LNHDA and CDR2 SQIVND (reference sequence). The CDR3 runs to 15 residues. As DNA, the CDR3 is TGTGCCAGTAGTAGACTAGCGGGAGCAGGAGAGACCCAGTACTTC. Encoded protein: CASSRLAGAGETQYF.

This clone turned up a few times. The rearrangement uses TRBV28 and TRBJ1-5; D is perhaps TRBD1 (6 bases). Per the germline V gene, CDR1 is MDHEN and CDR2 is SYDVKM. V lost 7 bases, J lost 5 bases, and 15 bases lay in between. The CDR3 extends over 14 amino acids. The CDR3 DNA reads as TGTGCCAGCACCAATGGACAGATAGATCAGCCCCAGCATTTT. Translation: CASTNGQIDQPQHF.

CDR3 amino acids: CASSQTGTITANTGELFF. The CDR3 nucleotides are TGTGCCAGCAGCCAAACCGGGACAATCACCGCGAACACCGGGGAGCTGTTTTTT. The V call is TRBV4-2, the J call TRBJ2-2; the D gene is possibly TRBD1 (6 bases). V was cut by 2 bases and J by 0 bases, with 16 bases left in between. CDR3 length: 18 residues. Germline V gives CDR1 LGHNA, CDR2 YNFKEQ.

The chain couples TRBV7-9 to TRBJ2-5, with 9 bases lining up with TRBD2. This CDR3 has 15 residues. The J segment lost 1 base and the V segment lost 11 bases, leaving 11 bases of the junction unmatched. Germline CDR1 and CDR2: SEHNR and FQNEAQ (reference sequence). CDR3 in amino acids: CASRGASGTQETQYF. The CDR3 region has the DNA TGTGCCTCCAGGGGAGCTAGCGGGACCCAAGAGACCCAGTACTTC.

The CDR3 spells CAWSLPGERMNTEAFF. CDR3 DNA sequence: TGTGCCTGGAGTCTCCCCGGAGAAAGAATGAACACTGAAGCTTTCTTT. The chain links TRBV30 to TRBJ1-1; D not resolved. Trimming left V 2 bases short and J 0 bases short, with 16 bases between. The CDR3 has 16 amino acids. Germline V lookup: CDR1 GTSNPN, CDR2 SVGIG (reference sequence).

V is TRBV10-3 and J is TRBJ2-3; TRBD2 aligns across 8 bases. Germline CDR1 and CDR2: ENHRY and SYGVKD. The CDR3 contains 17 residues. V shed 4 bases, J shed 0 bases, and the junction held 9 bases outside the gene matches. The CDR3 protein is CAISAISGATSTDTQYF. The CDR3 bases are TGTGCCATCAGTGCCATTAGCGGGGCCACTAGCACAGATACGCAGTATTTT.

The J gene is TRBJ2-5, the V gene TRBV10-1, with D perhaps matching TRBD1 or TRBD2 (5 bases each). Trimming cost V 0 bases and J 7 bases, with 9 bases left between them. Germline V gene sequence: CDR1 WNHNN, CDR2 SYGVQD (reference sequence). The CDR3 has 13 amino acids. This CDR3 reads CASSESQGPTQYF. CDR3 coding DNA: TGCGCCAGCAGTGAGTCGCAGGGACCGACCCAGTACTTC.

The V call is TRBV11-2, the J call TRBJ1-2; possible D gene TRBD1, 6 bases. V gave up 1 base and J gave up 4 bases, with 16 bases separating them. The CDR3 extends over 16 amino acids. Looked up from germline, CDR1 is SGHAT and CDR2 is FQNNGV. The CDR3 DNA is TGTGCCAGCAGCTTAGTCCGGGGGCCCTTCCGCTATGGCTACACCTTC. It specifies CASSLVRGPFRYGYTF.

The rearrangement joins TRBV19 to TRBJ1-1; D is ambiguous. Germline values: CDR1 LNHDA, CDR2 SQIVND (reference sequence). V lost 6 bases and J 0 bases, leaving 14 bases between the germline ends. The CDR3 spans 15 residues. CDR3 sequence: CASSPQSRMNTEAFF. The CDR3 nucleotides read TGTGCCAGTAGCCCCCAATCCCGGATGAACACTGAAGCTTTCTTT.

The rearrangement joins TRBV6-1 to TRBJ2-1; perhaps TRBD1 as D (5 bases). Trimming cost V 5 bases and J 0 bases, with 11 bases left between them. Germline loops: CDR1 MNHNS, CDR2 SASEGT. The CDR3 has 15 residues. As DNA, the CDR3 is TGTGCCAGCAGTAGGGGTGGGGACTCCTACAATGAGCAGTTCTTC. Translating it yields CASSRGGDSYNEQFF.

In its sample, this clone was seen once. The V call is TRBV11-2, the J call TRBJ2-4, with D perhaps matching TRBD1 (6 bases). Germline V CDR1 and CDR2: SGHAT, FQNNGV. This CDR3 is built from 18 residues. V was clipped by 5 bases and J by 1 base, with 21 bases between them. The DNA for the CDR3 is TGTGCCAGCAGCCCCATCCTGACAGGCGAAAAGGCCAAAAACATTCAGTACTTC. Its translation is CASSPILTGEKAKNIQYF.

The chain carries TRBV28 and TRBJ2-1; D is ambiguous. V lost 4 bases and J 10 bases, leaving 11 bases between the germline ends. The CDR3 runs 12 residues. The germline V gene encodes CDR1 MDHEN and CDR2 SYDVKM. The CDR3 DNA sequence: TGTGCCAGCAGTTCCGGTTGGAGAGAGCAGTTCTTC. Translated: CASSSGWREQFF.

The chain combines TRBV28 with TRBJ2-5; D is tentatively TRBD1 or TRBD2 (5 bases each). V lost 6 bases to trimming and J lost 7 bases, with 18 bases between them. The length of the CDR3 is 14 residues. Germline CDR1 reads MDHEN; CDR2 reads SYDVKM. The CDR3 DNA is TGTGCCAGCAGCCGGGACGGTGGGTTGGGGACCCAGTACTTC. Its protein product is CASSRDGGLGTQYF.

The DNA of the CDR3 is TGTGCCAGTAGTATAGGCGGAAACACCATATATTTT. It encodes CASSIGGNTIYF. J is TRBJ1-3 and V is TRBV19, with no clear D. Germline loops: CDR1 LNHDA, CDR2 SQIVND (reference sequence). The CDR3 has 12 amino acids. The V end lost 1 base, the J end lost 4 bases, and 2 bases lay between the germline ends.

The CDR3 protein is CASSLDGTVNTEAFF. The CDR3 nucleotides read TGTGCCAGCAGCTTAGACGGGACAGTGAACACTGAAGCTTTCTTT. V gene TRBV7-3 combines with J gene TRBJ1-1; 7 bases align to TRBD1. CDR1 and CDR2 from the germline V gene are SGHTA and FQGTGA. The CDR3 extends over 15 amino acids. After removal of 2 bases from V and 0 bases from J, the junction contained 3 bases not matched to a gene.